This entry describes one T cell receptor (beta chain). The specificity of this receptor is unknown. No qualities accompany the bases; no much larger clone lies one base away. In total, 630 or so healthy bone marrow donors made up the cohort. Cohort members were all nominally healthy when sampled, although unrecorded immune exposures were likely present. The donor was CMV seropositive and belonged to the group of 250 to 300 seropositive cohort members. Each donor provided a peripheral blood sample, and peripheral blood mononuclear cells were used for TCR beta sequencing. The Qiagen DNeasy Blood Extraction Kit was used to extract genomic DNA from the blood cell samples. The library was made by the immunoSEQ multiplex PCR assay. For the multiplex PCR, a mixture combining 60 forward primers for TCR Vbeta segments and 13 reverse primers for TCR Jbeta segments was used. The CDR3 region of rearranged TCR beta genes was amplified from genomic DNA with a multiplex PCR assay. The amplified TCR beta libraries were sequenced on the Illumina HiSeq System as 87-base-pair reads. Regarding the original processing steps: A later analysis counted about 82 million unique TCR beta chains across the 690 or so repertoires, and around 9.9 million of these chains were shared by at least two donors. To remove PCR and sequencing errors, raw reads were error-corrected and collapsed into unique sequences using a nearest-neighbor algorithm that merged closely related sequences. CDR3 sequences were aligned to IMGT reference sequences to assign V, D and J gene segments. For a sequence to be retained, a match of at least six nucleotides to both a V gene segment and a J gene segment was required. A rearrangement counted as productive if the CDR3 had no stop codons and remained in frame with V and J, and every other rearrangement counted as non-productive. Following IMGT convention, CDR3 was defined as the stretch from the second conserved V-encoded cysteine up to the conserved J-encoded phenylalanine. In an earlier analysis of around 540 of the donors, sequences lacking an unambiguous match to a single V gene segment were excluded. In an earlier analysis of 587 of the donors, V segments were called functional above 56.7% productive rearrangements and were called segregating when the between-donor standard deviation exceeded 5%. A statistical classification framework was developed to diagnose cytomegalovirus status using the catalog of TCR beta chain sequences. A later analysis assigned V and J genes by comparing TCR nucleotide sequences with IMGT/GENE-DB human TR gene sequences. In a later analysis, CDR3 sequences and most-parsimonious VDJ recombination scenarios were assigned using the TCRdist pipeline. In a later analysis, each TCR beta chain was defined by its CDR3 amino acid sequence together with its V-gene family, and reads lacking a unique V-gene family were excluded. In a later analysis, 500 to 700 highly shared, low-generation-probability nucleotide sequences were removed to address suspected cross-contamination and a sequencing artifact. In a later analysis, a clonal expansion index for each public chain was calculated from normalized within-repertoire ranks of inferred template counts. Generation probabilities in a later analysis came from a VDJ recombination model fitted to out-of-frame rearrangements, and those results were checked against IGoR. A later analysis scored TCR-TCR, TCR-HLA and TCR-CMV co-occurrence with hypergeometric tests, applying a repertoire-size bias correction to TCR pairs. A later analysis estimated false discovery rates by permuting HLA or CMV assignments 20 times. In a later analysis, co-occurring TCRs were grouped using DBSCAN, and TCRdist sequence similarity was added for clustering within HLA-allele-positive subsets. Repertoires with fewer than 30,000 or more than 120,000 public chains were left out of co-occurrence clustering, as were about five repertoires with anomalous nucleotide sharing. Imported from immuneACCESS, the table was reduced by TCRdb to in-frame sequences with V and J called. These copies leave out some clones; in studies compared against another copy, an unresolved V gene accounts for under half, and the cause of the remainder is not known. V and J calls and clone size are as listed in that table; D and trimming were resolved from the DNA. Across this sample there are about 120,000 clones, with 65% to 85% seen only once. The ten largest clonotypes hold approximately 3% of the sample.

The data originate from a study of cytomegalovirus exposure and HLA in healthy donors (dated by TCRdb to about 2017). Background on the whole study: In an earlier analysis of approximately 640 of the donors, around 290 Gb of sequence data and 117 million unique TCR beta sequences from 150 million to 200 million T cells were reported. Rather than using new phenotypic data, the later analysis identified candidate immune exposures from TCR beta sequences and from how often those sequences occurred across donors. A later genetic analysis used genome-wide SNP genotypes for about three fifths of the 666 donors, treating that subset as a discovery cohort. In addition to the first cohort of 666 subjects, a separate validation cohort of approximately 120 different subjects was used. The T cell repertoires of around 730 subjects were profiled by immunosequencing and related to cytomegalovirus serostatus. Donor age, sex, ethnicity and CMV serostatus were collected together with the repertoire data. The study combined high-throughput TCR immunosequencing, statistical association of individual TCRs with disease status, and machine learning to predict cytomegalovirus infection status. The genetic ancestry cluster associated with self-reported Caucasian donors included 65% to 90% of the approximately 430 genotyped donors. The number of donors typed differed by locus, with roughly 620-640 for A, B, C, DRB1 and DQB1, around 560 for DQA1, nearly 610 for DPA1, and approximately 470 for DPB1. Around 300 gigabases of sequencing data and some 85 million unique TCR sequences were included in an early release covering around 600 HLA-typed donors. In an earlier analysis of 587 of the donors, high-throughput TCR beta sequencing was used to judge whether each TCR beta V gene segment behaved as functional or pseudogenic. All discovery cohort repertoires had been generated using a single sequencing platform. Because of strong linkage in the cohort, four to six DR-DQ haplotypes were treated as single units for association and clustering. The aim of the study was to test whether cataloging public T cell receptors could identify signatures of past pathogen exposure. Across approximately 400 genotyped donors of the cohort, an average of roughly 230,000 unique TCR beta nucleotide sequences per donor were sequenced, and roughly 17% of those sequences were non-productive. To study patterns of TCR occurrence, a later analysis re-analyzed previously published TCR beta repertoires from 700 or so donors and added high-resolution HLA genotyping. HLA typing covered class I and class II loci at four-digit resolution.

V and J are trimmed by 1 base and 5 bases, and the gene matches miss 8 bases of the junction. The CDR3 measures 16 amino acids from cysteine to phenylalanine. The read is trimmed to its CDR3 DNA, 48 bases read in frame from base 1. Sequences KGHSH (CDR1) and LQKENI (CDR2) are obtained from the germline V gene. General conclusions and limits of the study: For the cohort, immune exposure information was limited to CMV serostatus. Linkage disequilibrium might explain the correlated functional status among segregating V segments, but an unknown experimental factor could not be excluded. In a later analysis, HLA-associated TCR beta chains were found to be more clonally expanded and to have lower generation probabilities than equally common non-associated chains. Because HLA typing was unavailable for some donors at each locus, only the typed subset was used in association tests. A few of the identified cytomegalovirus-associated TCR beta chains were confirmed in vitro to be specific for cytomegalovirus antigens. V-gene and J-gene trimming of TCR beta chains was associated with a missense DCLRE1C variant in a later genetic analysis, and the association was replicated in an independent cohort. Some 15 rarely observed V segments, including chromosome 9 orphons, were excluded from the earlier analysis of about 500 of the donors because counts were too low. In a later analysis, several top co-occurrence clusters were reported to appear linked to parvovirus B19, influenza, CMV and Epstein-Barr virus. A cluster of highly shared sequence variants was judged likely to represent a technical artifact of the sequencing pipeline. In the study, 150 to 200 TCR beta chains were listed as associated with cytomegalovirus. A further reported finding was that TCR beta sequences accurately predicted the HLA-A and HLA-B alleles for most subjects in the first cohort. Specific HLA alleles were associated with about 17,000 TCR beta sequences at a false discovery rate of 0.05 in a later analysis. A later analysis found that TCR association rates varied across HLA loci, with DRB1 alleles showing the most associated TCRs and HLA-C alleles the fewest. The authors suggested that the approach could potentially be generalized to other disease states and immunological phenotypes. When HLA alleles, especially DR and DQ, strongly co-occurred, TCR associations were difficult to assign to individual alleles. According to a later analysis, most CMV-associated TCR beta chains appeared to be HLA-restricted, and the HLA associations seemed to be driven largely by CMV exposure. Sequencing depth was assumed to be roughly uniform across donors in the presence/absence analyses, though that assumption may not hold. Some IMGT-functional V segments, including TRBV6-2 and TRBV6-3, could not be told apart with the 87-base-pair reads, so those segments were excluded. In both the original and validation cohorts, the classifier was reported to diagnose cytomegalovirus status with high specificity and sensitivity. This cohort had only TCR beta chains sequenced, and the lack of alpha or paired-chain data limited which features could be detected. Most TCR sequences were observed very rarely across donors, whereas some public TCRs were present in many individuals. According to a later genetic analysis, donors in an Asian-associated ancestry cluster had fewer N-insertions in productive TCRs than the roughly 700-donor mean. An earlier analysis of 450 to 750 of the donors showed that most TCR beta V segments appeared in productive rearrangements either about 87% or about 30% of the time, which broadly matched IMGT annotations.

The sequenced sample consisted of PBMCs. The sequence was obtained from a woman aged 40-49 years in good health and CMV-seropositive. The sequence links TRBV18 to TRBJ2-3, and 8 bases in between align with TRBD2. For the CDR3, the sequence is CASSPLDGGAGDTQYF. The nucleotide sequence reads TGTGCCAGCTCACCACTTGACGGGGGGGCTGGAGATACGCAGTATTTT.